The 20 T cell receptor beta chains in this list originate from one sample, sequenced in a study of metastatic and nonmetastatic thyroid tumors. Ahead of thyroid surgery, no patient had received treatment of any kind. TCRdb re-called the PCR reads with MiXCR. The table shows about 19,000 clones, with 32% occurring only once. Sequencing was done on a sample of adjacent normal tissue. The source is a female donor with papillary thyroid cancer or a benign thyroid nodule (not recorded which). Some clones in this sample may be carry-over from other donors' samples.

This clone was seen at least ten times. The chain has TRBV5-1 and TRBJ2-1, with TRBD2 matching 10 bases. The V and J ends lost 4 bases and 5 bases, in that order; junction bases with no gene match: 12. This CDR3 spans 17 amino acids. Germline loops: CDR1 SGHRS, CDR2 YFSETQ. The CDR3 nucleotides are TGCGCCAGCAGCGAAGAGCGGGGGGGCCTGAGGAACAATGAGCAGTTCTTC. It translates to CASSEERGGLRNNEQFF.

This clone showed up just a few times. The V and J genes are TRBV6-1 and TRBJ2-7, with a tentative D call TRBD2 (6 bases). The CDR3 runs to 14 residues. The germline gives CDR1 MNHNS, CDR2 SASEGT. V was clipped by 2 bases and J by 2 bases, with 10 bases between them. Written as DNA, the CDR3 is TGTGCCAGCAGTGAAACCGGGGGAGCCTACGAGCAGTACTTC. Residues: CASSETGGAYEQYF.

The CDR3 is CAWSVLLTTLAKNIQYF. CDR3 bases: TGTGCCTGGAGTGTACTTTTGACTACGCTAGCCAAAAACATTCAGTACTTC. The chain has TRBV30 and TRBJ2-4; a weak D match, TRBD2 (5 bases). In germline, CDR1 is GTSNPN, CDR2 SVGIG (reference sequence). The CDR3 sequence is 17 residues long. V lost 0 bases and J lost 0, with 15 bases in between.

The CDR3 nucleotides are TGTGCCTGGAGTGTAGGGGGCGCGACTGAAGCTTTCTTT. This codes for CAWSVGGATEAFF. The chain couples TRBV30 to TRBJ1-1; 7 nucleotides match TRBD1. There are 13 residues in the CDR3. Germline V gene data show CDR1 as GTSNPN and CDR2 as SVGIG (reference sequence). Trimming removed 0 bases from V and 5 bases from J; junction bases left unmatched: 3.

This clone is medium-sized (0.01 to 0.1%) within its sample. V is TRBV4-1 and J is TRBJ2-3; D unresolved. Germline V lookup: CDR1 MGHRA, CDR2 YSYEKL. The CDR3 runs to 17 residues. The V end was cut by 0 bases, the J end by 0 bases, with 13 bases between. CDR3 DNA: TGCGCCAGCAGCCAAGATCTTGTGGACCTCAGCACAGATACGCAGTATTTT. Its translation: CASSQDLVDLSTDTQYF.

This clone was recorded many times. The chain couples TRBV5-4 to TRBJ1-1; D is ambiguous. This CDR3 is built from 15 residues. Looked up from germline, CDR1 is SGHNT and CDR2 is YYREEE (reference sequence). With 0 bases removed from V and 7 bases from J, the gap between germline ends came to 16 bases. CDR3 amino acids: CASSLEGWGLGEAFF. The CDR3 coding sequence is TGTGCCAGCAGCTTGGAAGGATGGGGATTAGGTGAAGCTTTCTTT.

This clone was observed many times. The chain carries TRBV2 and TRBJ2-4; 8 bases line up with TRBD1. The CDR3 totals 13 residues. The V segment lost 8 bases and the J segment 1 base; nucleotides outside the gene matches: 1. Germline V lookup: CDR1 SNHLY, CDR2 FYNNEI. DNA for the CDR3: TGTGCCAGCCGACAGGGGGCCAAAAACATTCAGTACTTC. Amino acids: CASRQGAKNIQYF.

By frequency in the sample, this clone is medium-sized. This chain uses TRBV11-2 with TRBJ1-6; D is unresolved. CDR3 length: 15 residues. Germline-derived CDR1 and CDR2 are SGHAT and FQNNGV. The V gene lost 1 base and the J gene lost 10 bases, with 14 bases spanning the gap. CDR3 amino acids: CASSLAGQSHSPLHF. Written as DNA, the CDR3 is TGTGCCAGCAGCTTAGCAGGCCAGTCTCACTCACCCCTCCACTTT.

This sequence joins TRBV20-1 and TRBJ1-1; 8 bases map to TRBD1. The ends lost 3 bases at V and 5 bases at J; junction bases unmatched: 8. The CDR3 contains 14 residues. Germline CDR1 and CDR2: DFQATT and SNEGSKA (reference sequence). The CDR3 here is CSASRADRETEAFF. The CDR3 region has the DNA TGCAGTGCTAGCCGAGCGGACAGGGAGACTGAAGCTTTCTTT.

The rearrangement joins TRBV6-2 or TRBV6-3 to TRBJ2-1; 9 bases line up with TRBD2. V shed 2 bases, J shed 1 base, and the junction held 0 bases outside the gene matches. The CDR3 covers 15 residues. The germline V gene has CDR1 MNHEY and CDR2 SVGEGT. The CDR3 DNA follows: TGTGCCAGCAGTTACCTAGCGGGGTCCTACAATGAGCAGTTCTTC. Translated: CASSYLAGSYNEQFF.

The V gene is TRBV3-1, the J gene TRBJ1-2, with TRBD1 matching 10 bases. Germline V gene data show CDR1 as LGHDT and CDR2 as YNNKEL (reference sequence). Trimming at V came to 4 bases and at J to 4 bases, leaving 9 bases not matched to a gene. This CDR3 spans 16 amino acids. The CDR3 spells CASSRTGGTELYGYTF. CDR3 nucleotide sequence: TGTGCCAGCAGCCGGACAGGGGGGACCGAACTCTATGGCTACACCTTC.

This clone showed up many times. For the CDR3, the DNA is TGCAGTGCTAGGGGACTAGCGGGGGGGCCTTTCACCGGGGAGCTGTTTTTT. Residues: CSARGLAGGPFTGELFF. V usage is TRBV20-1 and J usage is TRBJ2-2; the match to TRBD2 covers 16 bases. The germline V gene encodes CDR1 DFQATT and CDR2 SNEGSKA (reference sequence). V lost 3 bases and J lost 4; bases outside the gene matches: 5. The length of the CDR3 is 17 residues.

The chain uses TRBV6-5 and TRBJ2-1; 8 positions match TRBD1. Germline V gives CDR1 MNHEY, CDR2 SVGAGI. J gave up 5 bases and V 0 bases, and 9 bases lay outside the gene matches. The CDR3 loop spans 17 amino acids. The CDR3 sequence is CASSYSRGPSENNEQFF. Here the CDR3 DNA reads TGTGCCAGCAGTTACTCCAGGGGGCCGAGTGAGAACAATGAGCAGTTCTTC.

V and J are TRBV11-1 and TRBJ2-3, with 8 bases lining up with TRBD2. V lost 4 bases and J lost 2; bases outside the gene matches: 5. The germline CDR1 and CDR2 sequences are SGHAT and FQDESV (reference sequence). This CDR3 has 15 amino acids. CDR3 in amino acids: CASSSGLAITDTQYF. The CDR3 bases are TGTGCCAGCAGCTCAGGACTAGCAATCACAGATACGCAGTATTTT.

The chain links TRBV19 to TRBJ2-1; 10 bases are shared with TRBD2. V lost 6 bases and J lost 9; bases outside the gene matches: 11. The CDR3 runs to 15 residues. Looked up from germline, CDR1 is LNHDA and CDR2 is SQIVND (reference sequence). CDR3 amino acids: CASSPRSGRVGEQFF. The CDR3 coding sequence is TGTGCCAGTAGCCCCCGGAGCGGGAGGGTTGGTGAGCAGTTCTTC.

V is TRBV15 and J is TRBJ1-5, with no clear D. The V gene's germline CDR1 is LNHNV and CDR2 YYDKDF (reference sequence). V was pared by 0 bases and J by 4 bases, with 13 bases between. The CDR3 is 16 amino acids. The CDR3 DNA follows: TGTGCCACCAGCAGAGAGGCCCCTGGGAAGAATCAGCCCCAGCATTTT. As protein: CATSREAPGKNQPQHF.

This clone was detected many times. The chain uses TRBV7-8 and TRBJ2-7, with 10 bases fitting TRBD2. CDR1 is SGHVS, CDR2 FQNEAQ, per germline. This CDR3 has 14 amino acids. Trimming removed 5 bases from V and 4 bases from J; junction bases left unmatched: 5. For the CDR3, the DNA is TGTGCCAGCAGCCAGCGGGGGGGGGCTTACGAGCAGTACTTC. It specifies CASSQRGGAYEQYF.

This clone was seen only a few times. The chain carries TRBV28 and TRBJ2-7, with a possible D match to TRBD2 (6 bases). Germline V gives CDR1 MDHEN, CDR2 SYDVKM. V was trimmed by 3 bases and J by 7 bases, leaving 10 bases between them. The CDR3 has 12 amino acids. CDR3 region: CASSFGLREQYF. DNA for the CDR3: TGTGCCAGCAGTTTTGGACTAAGGGAGCAGTACTTC.

The sample holds a few counts of this clone. This chain connects TRBV6-2 or TRBV6-3 to TRBJ2-1; 7 positions match TRBD1. The length of the CDR3 is 15 residues. Germline loops: CDR1 MNHEY, CDR2 SVGEGT. The V gene end was trimmed by 2 bases and the J gene end by 3 bases; junction bases not matched to a gene: 4. The CDR3 is CASSYHRDSYNEQFF. CDR3 in DNA: TGTGCCAGCAGTTACCACCGGGACAGCTACAATGAGCAGTTCTTC.

In its sample, this clone ranks as medium-sized. This sequence joins TRBV13 and TRBJ2-1; 9 bases align to TRBD2. From germline, CDR1 is PRHDT and CDR2 FYEKMQ (reference sequence). J gave up 7 bases and V 6 bases, and 10 bases lay outside the gene matches. CDR3 length: 15 amino acids. The CDR3 DNA reads as TGTGCCAGCAGGCGCGGGGGGGCCCTCCTTAATGAGCAGTTCTTC. It yields the protein CASRRGGALLNEQFF.